A single sample is the source of the 21 T cell receptor beta chains below, sequenced in a study of blood T cell repertoires in COVID-19. The table came from immunoSEQ multiplex PCR; TCRdb's copy has only in-frame clones and leaves some out. The sample lists 250,000 or so clones; roughly 89% were seen once. Material for sequencing was peripheral blood. These receptors came from a woman in her twenties or thirties with active or convalescent COVID-19.

The chain links TRBV5-5 to TRBJ2-7; 7 positions agree with TRBD2. Germline values: CDR1 SGHKS, CDR2 YYEKEE (reference sequence). J gave up 3 bases and V 0 bases, and 6 bases lay outside the gene matches. This CDR3 region has 15 residues. The CDR3 region is CASSLGGGPHYEQYF. CDR3 nucleotides: TGTGCCAGCAGCTTGGGCGGGGGACCACACTACGAGCAGTACTTC.

This sequence joins TRBV28 and TRBJ2-7, with D maybe TRBD2 (6 bases). Trimming took 3 bases from V and 2 from J, leaving 11 bases between them. The CDR3 is made up of 14 amino acids. Looked up from germline, CDR1 is MDHEN and CDR2 is SYDVKM. CDR3 DNA: TGTGCCAGCAGTTTGGGGAGGCAGACCTACGAGCAGTACTTC. Translation: CASSLGRQTYEQYF.

This rearrangement joins TRBV20-1 to TRBJ1-5; weak D call: TRBD1 (5 bases). V dropped 3 bases and J dropped 2 bases, with 20 bases sitting between them. The germline gives CDR1 DFQATT, CDR2 SNEGSKA (reference sequence). The CDR3 extends over 17 amino acids. CDR3 sequence: CSASRASGLNRNQPQHF. CDR3 coding DNA: TGCAGTGCTAGTCGGGCCTCAGGGCTTAATCGCAATCAGCCCCAGCATTTT.

In this sample, this clone turned up once. The chain couples TRBV27 to TRBJ2-7; 7 bases align to TRBD2. This CDR3 is 14 amino acids long. Germline V lookup: CDR1 MNHEY, CDR2 SMNVEV (reference sequence). V was clipped by 6 bases and J by 0 bases; unmatched bases: 5. CDR3 bases: TGTGCCAGCAGCCCAGCGGGGCCCTCCTACGAGCAGTACTTC. It translates to CASSPAGPSYEQYF.

The rearrangement joins TRBV18 to TRBJ1-1; TRBD1 agrees at 11 bases. Trimming cost V 0 bases and J 3 bases; bases outside gene matches: 6. There are 17 residues in the CDR3. Per the germline V gene, CDR1 is KGHSH and CDR2 is LQKENI. Here the CDR3 DNA reads TGTGCCAGCTCACCACCGAGGACAGGGGGCAGGTACACTGAAGCTTTCTTT. Its protein is CASSPPRTGGRYTEAFF. The complete variable domain, with remaining parts taken from reference TRBV18 and TRBJ1-1, reads NAGVMQNPRHLVRRRGQEARLRCSPMKGHSHVYWYRQLPEEGLKFMVYLQKENIIDESGMPKERFSAEFPKEGPSILRIQQVVRGDSAAYFCASSPPRTGGRYTEAFFGQGTRLTVV.

This clone has just one count. The chain couples TRBV3-1 (or the pseudogene TRBV3-2) to TRBJ1-3, with D hard to call. This CDR3 has 15 amino acids. Trimming cost V 0 bases and J 3 bases, with 9 bases left between them. Germline-derived CDR1 and CDR2 are LGHDT and YNNKEL (reference sequence). CDR3 in amino acids: CASSQDPGSGNTIYF. CDR3 nucleotide sequence: TGTGCCAGCAGCCAAGATCCTGGGAGTGGAAACACCATATATTTT.

The rearrangement uses TRBV6-6 and TRBJ2-2; a possible D gene is TRBD2 (6 bases). V was clipped by 7 bases and J by 2 bases, with 17 bases between them. This CDR3 is 16 amino acids long. CDR1 and CDR2 (germline): MNHNY, SVGAGI (reference sequence). CDR3 sequence reads: CASTSLPGTNTGELFF. The CDR3 DNA follows: TGTGCCAGCACTTCGCTCCCGGGGACTAACACCGGGGAGCTGTTTTTT.

J is TRBJ2-2 and V is TRBV10-3, with D possibly being TRBD1 (6 bases). The CDR3 has 13 amino acids. CDR1 ENHRY and CDR2 SYGVKD come from the germline V gene. Deletions cut 6 bases from V and 6 bases from J, with 11 bases between. In DNA form, the CDR3 reads TGTGCCATCAGGCAGGGGTTATCCGGGGAGCTGTTTTTT. Its translation: CAIRQGLSGELFF.

This chain connects TRBV19 to TRBJ1-1; 10 bases agree with TRBD1. This CDR3 is built from 14 residues. The V segment lost 6 bases and the J segment 10 bases; nucleotides outside the gene matches: 11. CDR1 is LNHDA and CDR2 is SQIVND in the germline V gene (reference sequence). For the CDR3, the DNA is TGTGCCAGTAGCCCTAACCGGGACAGGGGACTAGCTTTCTTT. Translation: CASSPNRDRGLAFF.

The CDR3 loop reads CASSGLRGVQETQYF. CDR3 coding DNA: TGTGCCAGCAGTGGCCTCCGGGGTGTCCAAGAGACCCAGTACTTC. V is TRBV2 and J is TRBJ2-5; D perhaps matches TRBD2 (5 bases). Trimming removed 4 bases from V and 1 base from J, with 13 bases in between. CDR3 length: 15 residues. CDR1 SNHLY and CDR2 FYNNEI come from the germline V gene.

J is TRBJ1-5 and V is TRBV18; 7 bases fit TRBD1. The V gene end was trimmed by 0 bases and the J gene end by 4 bases; junction bases not matched to a gene: 9. From germline, CDR1 is KGHSH and CDR2 LQKENI. The CDR3 is made up of 17 amino acids. The CDR3 DNA reads TGTGCCAGCTCACCACCGGCAGGGGGGCATAATAATCAGCCCCAGCATTTT. Residues: CASSPPAGGHNNQPQHF.

The chain joins TRBV19 to TRBJ1-4; unclear D gene. V was pared by 2 bases and J by 8 bases, with 18 bases between. This CDR3 is 16 amino acids long. CDR1 and CDR2 from the germline V gene are LNHDA and SQIVND (reference sequence). This chain's CDR3 is CASSIRRGPNGEKLFF. CDR3 DNA sequence: TGTGCCAGTAGTATAAGAAGAGGGCCGAACGGAGAAAAACTGTTTTTT. Full variable domain (missing parts from reference TRBV19 and TRBJ1-4): DGGITQSPKYLFRKEGQNVTLSCEQNLNHDAMYWYRQDPGQGLRLIYYSQIVNDFQKGDIAEGYSVSREKKESFPLTVTSAQKNPTAFYLCASSIRRGPNGEKLFFGSGTQLSVL.

The chain employs TRBV7-2 and TRBJ1-1; 9 nucleotides agree with TRBD1. CDR1 and CDR2 (germline): SGHTA, FQGNSA. The CDR3 has 17 amino acids. J was trimmed by 4 bases and V by 2 bases; bases with no gene match: 11. CDR3 in DNA: TGTGCCAGCAGCTTAAGAATCCCGGGACAGGGTGCCACTGAAGCTTTCTTT. Protein product: CASSLRIPGQGATEAFF.

This chain uses TRBV6-2 or TRBV6-3 with TRBJ1-5; TRBD1 is a possible D gene (6 bases). This CDR3 comprises 13 residues. V lost 6 bases, J lost 4 bases, and 10 bases lay in between. From germline, CDR1 is MNHEY and CDR2 SVGEGT. In DNA form, the CDR3 reads TGTGCCAGCAGCCAGGACAGTAATCAGCCCCAGCATTTT. Protein product: CASSQDSNQPQHF.

This clone appeared a single time. The chain joins TRBV3-1 (or the pseudogene TRBV3-2) to TRBJ2-5; TRBD1 matches 7 bases. The germline V gene has CDR1 LGHDT and CDR2 YNNKEL (reference sequence). J lost 1 base, V lost 2 bases, and 7 bases had no gene match. There are 16 residues in the CDR3. This CDR3 is CASSQTLDRAQETQYF. The CDR3 nucleotides read TGTGCCAGCAGCCAAACCCTTGACAGGGCCCAAGAGACCCAGTACTTC.

This rearrangement joins TRBV5-6 to TRBJ1-2; D is unresolved. CDR1 SGHDT and CDR2 YYEEEE come from the germline V gene. The CDR3 is 12 residues long. Trimming left V 4 bases short and J 8 bases short, with 12 bases between. CDR3 nucleotide sequence: TGTGCCAGCAGCCGGGGAACCTCGGGCTACACCTTC. Its protein is CASSRGTSGYTF.

The DNA for the CDR3 is TGTGCCAGCAGCCTTACTTTTACCAGGGCGGGGGGCGACTATGGCTACACCTTC. Translated: CASSLTFTRAGGDYGYTF. This chain connects TRBV9 to TRBJ1-2, with TRBD1 as a possible D gene (6 bases). The V gene lost 4 bases and the J gene lost 3 bases, with 25 bases spanning the gap. Germline values: CDR1 SGDLS, CDR2 YYNGEE. This CDR3 has 18 amino acids.

This clone has only a few counts. The J gene is TRBJ1-5, the V gene TRBV19, with D perhaps matching TRBD1 (6 bases). CDR3 length: 17 amino acids. Looked up from germline, CDR1 is LNHDA and CDR2 is SQIVND (reference sequence). V dropped 5 bases and J dropped 2 bases, with 19 bases sitting between them. CDR3 sequence reads: CASSLRPGDAGNQPQHF. The CDR3 DNA sequence: TGTGCCAGTAGTCTTCGCCCAGGGGATGCGGGCAATCAGCCCCAGCATTTT.

V is TRBV6-5 and J is TRBJ2-7; 9 nucleotides match TRBD2. CDR1 and CDR2 from the germline V gene are MNHEY and SVGAGI. The CDR3 is 15 amino acids. V was clipped by 7 bases and J by 3 bases; unmatched bases: 10. CDR3 in amino acids: CASMMPERGDYEQYF. The CDR3, as DNA: TGTGCCAGCATGATGCCTGAGCGGGGGGACTACGAGCAGTACTTC.

V and J are TRBV15 and TRBJ2-5; possibly TRBD2 for D (7 bases). Germline V gene lookup returns CDR1 LNHNV and CDR2 YYDKDF (reference sequence). The ends were cut back, 1 base at V and 5 bases at J, with 11 bases in the middle. The CDR3 extends over 14 amino acids. This chain's CDR3 is CATSRVGGAETQYF. CDR3 sequence (DNA): TGTGCCACCAGCAGAGTGGGGGGGGCGGAGACCCAGTACTTC.

This clone came up once. J is TRBJ1-2 and V is TRBV2, with no clear D. CDR1 and CDR2 (germline): SNHLY, FYNNEI. The ends were cut back, 8 bases at V and 0 bases at J, with 31 bases in the middle. CDR3 length equals 20 residues. This CDR3 reads CASPELAGAQHHHTNYGYTF. The CDR3 DNA sequence: TGTGCCAGCCCCGAGCTGGCAGGCGCCCAGCACCACCACACTAACTATGGCTACACCTTC.